One and the same sample provided the 29 T cell receptor beta chains below, sequenced in a study of blood T cell repertoires in COVID-19. Assay used: immunoSEQ multiplex PCR; TCRdb lists only in-frame clones, some missing. In the table there are about 190,000 clones, 84% of which are singletons. The sample was PBMCs or T cells enriched from blood (not recorded which). These TCRs come from a woman in her 30s who had been exposed to COVID-19.

The genes are TRBV6-5 and TRBJ1-3; D not resolved. Germline lookup yields CDR1 MNHEY and CDR2 SVGAGI. The CDR3 is made up of 14 amino acids. Trimming took 2 bases from V and 10 from J, leaving 15 bases between them. The CDR3 here is CASSYGPVPGTIYF. Here the CDR3 DNA reads TGTGCCAGCAGTTACGGACCGGTCCCGGGGACCATATATTTT.

This clone came up a few times. The chain joins TRBV19 to TRBJ1-2; TRBD1 matches at 8 bases. After removal of 6 bases from V and 8 bases from J, the junction contained 8 bases not matched to a gene. The CDR3 has 13 residues. Germline CDR1 LNHDA, CDR2 SQIVND (reference sequence). The CDR3 bases are TGTGCCAGTAGGACAGGGGAGGAGAGAGGCTACACCTTC. This gives the protein CASRTGEERGYTF.

This clone was picked up a small number of times. V gene TRBV6-5 combines with J gene TRBJ1-2; 8 bases agree with TRBD1. The CDR3 spans 14 residues. V lost 6 bases and J lost 8; bases outside the gene matches: 11. Germline CDR1 is MNHEY and CDR2 is SVGAGI. The CDR3: CASRYSQGAEGYTF. The CDR3 DNA sequence: TGTGCCAGCAGGTATTCCCAGGGGGCGGAAGGCTACACCTTC.

The chain joins TRBV4-1 to TRBJ2-1; 7 bases are shared with TRBD2. CDR1 and CDR2 from the germline V gene are MGHRA and YSYEKL. The CDR3 totals 16 residues. The ends lost 6 bases at V and 8 bases at J; junction bases unmatched: 16. CDR3 in amino acids: CASSGAGTTSEDEQFF. CDR3 DNA sequence: TGCGCCAGCAGTGGAGCCGGGACTACATCCGAAGATGAGCAGTTCTTC.

The CDR3 region is CASSQELEGDLGGYTF. The CDR3 DNA follows: TGTGCCAGCAGCCAAGAACTAGAGGGGGATCTTGGTGGCTACACCTTC. The chain uses TRBV3-1 (or the pseudogene TRBV3-2) and TRBJ1-2; TRBD1 might be the D (6 bases). The germline V gene has CDR1 LGHDT and CDR2 YNNKEL (reference sequence). Trimming took off 0 bases at V and 7 bases at J, with 18 bases between the two ends. This CDR3 region has 16 residues.

The V and J genes are TRBV5-1 and TRBJ2-7; 10 nucleotides align to TRBD1. This CDR3 is built from 16 residues. CDR1 is SGHRS, CDR2 YFSETQ, per germline. Losses at the gene ends were 3 bases for V and 4 bases for J; bases not matched to a gene: 10. The CDR3 nucleotides are TGCGCCAGCAGCTCAAACCAGGGACAGGGGATGTACGAGCAGTACTTC. It yields the protein CASSSNQGQGMYEQYF.

This clone occurred a few times. The V and J genes are TRBV23-1 and TRBJ2-7; 9 positions match TRBD1. TRBV23-1 is an open reading frame, and its role is uncertain. The CDR3 spans 14 residues. Germline trimming cut 2 bases from V and 2 bases from J; bases unmatched to any gene: 1. DNA of the CDR3: TGCGCCAGCAGTCAAAGGGACAGGGCCTACGAGCAGTACTTC. It encodes CASSQRDRAYEQYF.

This clone was seen only once. The chain employs TRBV18 and TRBJ1-1; 9 bases agree with TRBD1. The V gene's germline CDR1 is KGHSH and CDR2 LQKENI. This CDR3 contains 14 residues. V was pared by 3 bases and J by 6 bases, with 5 bases of the junction left unmatched. The CDR3 here is CASSPGQGSAEAFF. For the CDR3, the DNA is TGTGCCAGCTCACCCGGACAGGGGAGCGCTGAAGCTTTCTTT. Drawing the rest from reference TRBV18 and TRBJ1-1, the complete variable domain is NAGVMQNPRHLVRRRGQEARLRCSPMKGHSHVYWYRQLPEEGLKFMVYLQKENIIDESGMPKERFSAEFPKEGPSILRIQQVVRGDSAAYFCASSPGQGSAEAFFGQGTRLTVV.

This clone was detected once. The gene calls are TRBV10-3 and TRBJ2-3, with a possible D match to TRBD2 (7 bases). The CDR3 is 12 residues long. Trimming stripped 10 bases from V and 5 bases from J, with 13 bases between. Looked up from germline, CDR1 is ENHRY and CDR2 is SYGVKD. The DNA for the CDR3 is TGTGCCACCGAGGGGGGGCAAGATACGCAGTATTTT. This gives the protein CATEGGQDTQYF.

V is TRBV7-2 and J is TRBJ1-5; no clear D gene. Germline CDR1 reads SGHTA; CDR2 reads FQGNSA. V shed 2 bases and J shed 6 bases, with 11 bases lying between them. CDR3 length: 14 amino acids. As DNA, the CDR3 is TGTGCCAGCAGCTTAATGAGGGAAAGTCAGCCCCAGCATTTT. It is translated as CASSLMRESQPQHF.

The V call is TRBV5-1, the J call TRBJ1-2; D is possibly TRBD1 (6 bases). This CDR3 comprises 13 residues. The V and J ends lost 4 bases and 2 bases respectively, with 9 bases between them. Germline lookup yields CDR1 SGHRS and CDR2 YFSETQ. The CDR3 nucleotides are TGCGCCAGCAGCGTCACAGGGAACTATGGCTACACCTTC. This encodes CASSVTGNYGYTF.

This clone was seen only a few times. J is TRBJ1-6 and V is TRBV5-8; the D gene is possibly TRBD1 (5 bases). V shed 0 bases and J shed 10 bases, with 14 bases lying between them. The CDR3 covers 15 residues. The germline gives CDR1 SGHTS, CDR2 YDEGEE. CDR3: CASSLDQGQWSPLHF. For the CDR3, the DNA is TGTGCCAGCAGCTTGGACCAGGGCCAATGGTCACCCCTCCACTTT.

This sequence joins TRBV25-1 and TRBJ2-1; a weak D match, TRBD2 (6 bases). With 1 base removed from V and 3 bases from J, the gap between germline ends came to 16 bases. The germline gives CDR1 MGHDK, CDR2 SYGVNS. The CDR3 contains 17 residues. Here the CDR3 reads CASSELGIADIYNEQFF. CDR3 in DNA: TGTGCCAGCAGTGAATTGGGAATAGCGGATATCTACAATGAGCAGTTCTTC.

The chain carries TRBV29-1 and TRBJ1-1, with 11 bases aligning to TRBD1. Germline V gene lookup returns CDR1 SQVTM and CDR2 ANQGSEA. After removal of 3 bases from V and 4 bases from J, the junction contained 10 bases not matched to a gene. This CDR3 is 16 amino acids long. The CDR3 here is CSVEIPGQGGGTEAFF. The CDR3 bases are TGCAGCGTTGAGATCCCGGGACAGGGGGGTGGCACTGAAGCTTTCTTT.

About this clone: The sample has other DNA sequences that encode this CDR3 too. V and J are TRBV12-3 or TRBV12-4 and TRBJ1-1, with D hard to call. V was trimmed by 5 bases and J by 2 bases, leaving 9 bases between them. The CDR3 has 13 residues. The DNA of the CDR3 is TGTGCCAGCAGTCCAACAGTTAACACTGAAGCTTTCTTT. Its translation: CASSPTVNTEAFF.

V usage is TRBV6-2 or TRBV6-3 and J usage is TRBJ2-7; 8 bases align to TRBD1. The CDR3 runs 15 residues. J lost 4 bases, V lost 2 bases, and 7 bases had no gene match. Germline CDR1 MNHEY, CDR2 SVGEGT. CDR3 amino acids: CASSYDTGGQYEQYF. The CDR3 region has the DNA TGTGCCAGCAGTTACGACACAGGGGGGCAATACGAGCAGTACTTC.

The chain has TRBV11-2 and TRBJ2-5; D might be TRBD2 (6 bases). Germline values: CDR1 SGHAT, CDR2 FQNNGV. V lost 5 bases to trimming and J lost 2 bases, with 12 bases between them. This CDR3 has 14 residues. Here the CDR3 reads CASSPRLVQETQYF. CDR3 bases: TGTGCCAGCAGCCCCCGACTAGTTCAAGAGACCCAGTACTTC.

This chain joins TRBV3-1 (or the pseudogene TRBV3-2) and TRBJ2-7; D uncertain. Germline values: CDR1 LGHDT, CDR2 YNNKEL (reference sequence). This CDR3 has 13 amino acids. V was shortened by 4 bases and J by 0 bases, with 7 bases between the two germline ends. In DNA, the CDR3 is TGTGCCAGCAGCCGAACCTACTCCTACGAGCAGTACTTC. It is translated as CASSRTYSYEQYF.

The chain couples TRBV10-3 to TRBJ2-3, with TRBD1 as a possible D gene (6 bases). The germline V and J ends were trimmed by 2 bases and 6 bases, with 9 bases remaining between them. Germline assignment: CDR1 ENHRY and CDR2 SYGVKD. The CDR3 contains 13 residues. The CDR3 DNA is TGTGCCATCAGTGAGGGACAGCCGGATACGCAGTATTTT. Translation: CAISEGQPDTQYF.

In this sample, this clone turned up once. V usage is TRBV5-6 and J usage is TRBJ2-3; D remains unclear. V dropped 2 bases and J dropped 6 bases, with 16 bases sitting between them. The CDR3 is made up of 15 amino acids. In germline, CDR1 is SGHDT, CDR2 YYEEEE. The CDR3 region has the DNA TGTGCCAGCAGCTTCTTTATCGAGGCGGCGGATACGCAGTATTTT. This gives the protein CASSFFIEAADTQYF. The full variable domain, completed using reference TRBV5-6 and TRBJ2-3, is DAGVTQSPTHLIKTRGQQVTLRCSPKSGHDTVSWYQQALGQGPQFIFQYYEEEERQRGNFPDRFSGHQFPNYSSELNVNALLLGDSALYLCASSFFIEAADTQYFGPGTRLTVL.

CDR3 in DNA: TGTGCCAGCAGTTTGGGGGGGCATCACACTGAAGCTTTCTTT. Residues: CASSLGGHHTEAFF. The rearrangement links TRBV6-2 or TRBV6-3 to TRBJ1-1; D is possibly TRBD1 (6 bases). Trimming left V 4 bases short and J 3 bases short, with 12 bases between. Per the germline V gene, CDR1 is MNHEY and CDR2 is SVGEGT. The CDR3 is made up of 14 amino acids.

The chain uses TRBV9 and TRBJ2-3; tentative D call: TRBD1 (5 bases). Trimming cost V 0 bases and J 4 bases, with 12 bases left between them. Per the germline V gene, CDR1 is SGDLS and CDR2 is YYNGEE. The CDR3 is made up of 15 amino acids. This CDR3 is CASSVDQGRADTQYF. CDR3 in DNA: TGTGCCAGCAGCGTAGACCAGGGTCGGGCAGATACGCAGTATTTT.

The chain is built from TRBV9 and TRBJ2-5, with TRBD2 as a possible D gene (7 bases). Per germline, CDR1 SGDLS and CDR2 YYNGEE. This CDR3 contains 15 residues. V gave up 0 bases and J gave up 4 bases, with 13 bases separating them. In nucleotides, the CDR3 is TGTGCCAGCAGCGTAGATAGGGGGGGCGCAGAGACCCAGTACTTC. As protein: CASSVDRGGAETQYF.

This chain uses TRBV24-1 with TRBJ2-2; perhaps TRBD1 as D (6 bases). Trimming pared 4 bases from V and 5 bases from J, leaving 10 bases between. The germline CDR1 and CDR2 sequences are KGHDR and SFDVKD. The length of the CDR3 is 14 residues. CDR3 DNA sequence: TGTGCCACCAGTGAAACAGGGTGGACCGGGGAGCTGTTTTTT. Its protein is CATSETGWTGELFF.

V usage is TRBV3-1 (or the pseudogene TRBV3-2) and J usage is TRBJ2-5; 8 nucleotides align to TRBD2. Germline CDR1 is LGHDT and CDR2 is YNNKEL (reference sequence). The trim removed 4 bases at V and 5 bases at J, leaving 18 bases unmatched. This CDR3 has 18 amino acids. The CDR3 reads CASSPTFQSGGGKETQYF. The DNA of the CDR3 is TGTGCCAGCAGCCCAACCTTTCAGAGCGGGGGAGGAAAGGAGACCCAGTACTTC.

In nucleotides, the CDR3 is TGCGCCAGCAGCCAATGGACAGGGTCCCCTGGCTACACCTTC. Protein sequence: CASSQWTGSPGYTF. This sequence joins TRBV4-1 and TRBJ1-2, with 8 bases aligning to TRBD1. J gave up 7 bases and V 2 bases, and 6 bases lay outside the gene matches. This CDR3 has 14 amino acids. The germline gives CDR1 MGHRA, CDR2 YSYEKL.

The gene calls are TRBV18 and TRBJ1-2; TRBD1 agrees at 7 bases. The CDR3 runs to 15 residues. Germline V CDR1 and CDR2: KGHSH, LQKENI. The V and J ends lost 1 base and 2 bases, in that order; junction bases with no gene match: 4. The CDR3: CASSPREQGNYGYTF. The CDR3 nucleotides are TGTGCCAGCTCACCACGCGAACAGGGGAACTATGGCTACACCTTC.

This sequence joins TRBV4-3 and TRBJ2-7, with 8 bases aligning to TRBD1. V lost 3 bases to trimming and J lost 2 bases; unmatched junction nucleotides: 3. Germline lookup yields CDR1 LGHNA and CDR2 YSLEER. This CDR3 region has 14 residues. DNA of the CDR3: TGCGCCAGCAGCCAGGACAGGGAAACCTACGAGCAGTACTTC. Amino acid sequence: CASSQDRETYEQYF.

This clone appeared a few times. The chain has TRBV27 and TRBJ1-2; TRBD1 aligns across 7 bases. In germline, CDR1 is MNHEY, CDR2 SMNVEV (reference sequence). The V and J ends lost 4 bases and 2 bases, in that order; junction bases with no gene match: 1. The CDR3 covers 13 residues. DNA of the CDR3: TGTGCCAGCAGTTGGGGACAGAACTATGGCTACACCTTC. Encoded protein: CASSWGQNYGYTF.